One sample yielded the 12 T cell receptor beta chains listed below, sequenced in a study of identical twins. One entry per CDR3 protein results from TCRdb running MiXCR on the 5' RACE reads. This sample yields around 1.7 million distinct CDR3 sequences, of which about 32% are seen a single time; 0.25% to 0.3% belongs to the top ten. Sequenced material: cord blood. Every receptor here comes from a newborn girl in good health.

CDR3 amino acids: CASSEKGTGQGGLAKNIQYF. CDR3 bases: TGTGCCAGCAGTGAAAAGGGGACGGGACAGGGTGGACTGGCCAAAAACATTCAGTACTTC. The chain joins TRBV6-1 to TRBJ2-4, with 9 bases aligning to TRBD1. The length of the CDR3 is 20 residues. Germline loops: CDR1 MNHNS, CDR2 SASEGT. J gave up 1 base and V 2 bases, and 15 bases lay outside the gene matches.

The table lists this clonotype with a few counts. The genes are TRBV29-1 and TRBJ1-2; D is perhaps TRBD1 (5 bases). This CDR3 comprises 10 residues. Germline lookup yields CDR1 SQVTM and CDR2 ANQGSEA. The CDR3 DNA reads TGCAGGTGGGGGAGGTATGGCTACACCTTC. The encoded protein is CRWGRYGYTF. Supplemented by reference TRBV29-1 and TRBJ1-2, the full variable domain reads SAVISQKPSRDICQRGTSLTIQCQVDSQVTMMFWYRQQPGQSLTLIATANQGSEATYESGFVIDKFPISRPNLTFSTLTVSNMSPEDSSIYLCRWGRYGYTFGSGTRLTVV.

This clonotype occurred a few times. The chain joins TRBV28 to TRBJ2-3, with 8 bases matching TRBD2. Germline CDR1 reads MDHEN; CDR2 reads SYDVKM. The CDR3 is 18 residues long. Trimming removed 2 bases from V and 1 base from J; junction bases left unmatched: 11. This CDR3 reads CASSLGTRGGVGTDTQYF. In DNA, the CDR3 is TGTGCCAGCAGTTTAGGGACACGGGGGGGAGTTGGCACAGATACGCAGTATTTT.

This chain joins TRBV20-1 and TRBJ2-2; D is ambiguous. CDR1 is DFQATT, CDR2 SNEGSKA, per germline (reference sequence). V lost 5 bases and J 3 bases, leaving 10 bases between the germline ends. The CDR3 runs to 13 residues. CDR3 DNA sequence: TGCAGTGCTCATGGCACATACACCGGGGAGCTGTTTTTT. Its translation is CSAHGTYTGELFF.

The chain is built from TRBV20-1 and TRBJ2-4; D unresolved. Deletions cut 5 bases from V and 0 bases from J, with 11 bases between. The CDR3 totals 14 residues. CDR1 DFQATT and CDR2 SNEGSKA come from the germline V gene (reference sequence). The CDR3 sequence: CSAPGNVAKNIQYF. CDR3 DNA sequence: TGCAGTGCTCCAGGAAATGTAGCCAAAAACATTCAGTACTTC.

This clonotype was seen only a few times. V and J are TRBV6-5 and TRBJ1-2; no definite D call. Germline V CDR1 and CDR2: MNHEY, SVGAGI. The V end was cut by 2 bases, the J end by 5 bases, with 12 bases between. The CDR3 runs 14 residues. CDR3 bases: TGTGCCAGCAGTTACGTTCCAGGTTTATATGGCTACACCTTC. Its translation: CASSYVPGLYGYTF.

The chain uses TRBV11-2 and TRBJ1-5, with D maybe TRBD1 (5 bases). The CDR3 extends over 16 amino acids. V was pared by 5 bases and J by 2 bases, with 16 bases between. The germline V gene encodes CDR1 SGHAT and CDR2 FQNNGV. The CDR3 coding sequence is TGTGCCAGCAGCCCCTTGCGGGGCGGGGGCAATCAGCCCCAGCATTTT. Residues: CASSPLRGGGNQPQHF.

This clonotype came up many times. The CDR3 here is CSALGLAGTNEQFF. The CDR3 DNA sequence: TGCAGTGCCCTAGGACTAGCGGGAACCAATGAGCAGTTCTTC. V usage is TRBV20-1 and J usage is TRBJ2-1, with 12 bases lining up with TRBD2. In germline, CDR1 is DFQATT, CDR2 SNEGSKA (reference sequence). CDR3 length: 14 amino acids. The ends lost 6 bases at V and 6 bases at J; junction bases unmatched: 6.

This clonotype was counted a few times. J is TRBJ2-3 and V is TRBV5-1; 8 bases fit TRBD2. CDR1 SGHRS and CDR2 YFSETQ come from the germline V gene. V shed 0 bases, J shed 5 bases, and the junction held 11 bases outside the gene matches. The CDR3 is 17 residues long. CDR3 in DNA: TGCGCCAGCAGCTTGGCCGTGATAGCGGGAAGTGTAGATACGCAGTATTTT. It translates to CASSLAVIAGSVDTQYF. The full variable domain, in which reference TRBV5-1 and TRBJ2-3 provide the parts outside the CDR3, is KAGVTQTPRYLIKTRGQQVTLSCSPISGHRSVSWYQQTPGQGLQFLFEYFSETQRNKGNFPGRFSGRQFSNSRSEMNVSTLELGDSALYLCASSLAVIAGSVDTQYFGPGTRLTVL.

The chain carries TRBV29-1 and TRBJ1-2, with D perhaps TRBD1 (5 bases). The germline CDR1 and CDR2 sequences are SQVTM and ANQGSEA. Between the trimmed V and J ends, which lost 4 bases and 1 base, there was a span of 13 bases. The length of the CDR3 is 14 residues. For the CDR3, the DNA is TGCAGCGTTGCCCGGGACTCCTTTAACTATGGCTACACCTTC. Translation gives CSVARDSFNYGYTF.

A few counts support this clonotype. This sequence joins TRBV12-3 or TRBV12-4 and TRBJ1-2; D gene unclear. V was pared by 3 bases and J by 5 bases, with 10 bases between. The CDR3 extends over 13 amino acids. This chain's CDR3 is CASSFDTYYGYTF. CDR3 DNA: TGTGCCAGCAGTTTTGACACATATTATGGCTACACCTTC.

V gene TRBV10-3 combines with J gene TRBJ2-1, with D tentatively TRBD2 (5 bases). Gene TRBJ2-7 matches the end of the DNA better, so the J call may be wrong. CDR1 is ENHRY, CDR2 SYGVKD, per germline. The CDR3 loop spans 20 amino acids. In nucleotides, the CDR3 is TGTGCCATCAGTGTACTAGTGGTAAGGACCGACGTAAGCTCCTACAATGAGCAGTACTTC. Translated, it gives CAISVLVVRTDVSSYNEQYF.